The present TCR beta chain was sequenced within a study of tumor-infiltrating lymphocytes in primary liver carcinoma. Using a constant-region primer together with ProtoScript II reverse transcriptase, TCR beta cDNA was made from 500 ng of total RNA. Three nested multiplex PCR rounds of slightly modified ARM-PCR generated TCR beta libraries. A C-beta reverse primer and TRBV1-TRBV30 forward primers served in each of the first two PCR rounds, at ten to eleven cycles apiece. TCRdb processed the multiplex PCR reads anew with MiXCR; each CDR3 protein has one entry. The repertoire consists of about 22,000 distinct CDR3 sequences, with 80% occurring once and the leading ten covering less than 40%. Investigators took RNA and DNA out together from about 21-30 mg of unsorted bulk tissue. Each of the tumor samples contained in excess of 75% viable tumor cells. This CDR3 contains 17 residues. Germline CDR1 is SGHRS and CDR2 is YFSETQ.

Of note for this clonotype: One end of the junction varies from germline; a read error may be responsible.

What was sequenced was liver tumor tissue from sampling region 2. As for subset: tumor region T2, inferior pole. The rearrangement uses TRBV5-1 and TRBJ1-3; D perhaps matches TRBD1 (5 bases). This receptor was obtained from a woman under 40 with primary liver carcinoma and hepatitis B virus infection. As DNA, the CDR3 is TGCGCCAGCAGTATCACGACCGGGACCCTCTCTGGAAACATCATATATTTT. It encodes CASSITTGTLSGNIIYF.